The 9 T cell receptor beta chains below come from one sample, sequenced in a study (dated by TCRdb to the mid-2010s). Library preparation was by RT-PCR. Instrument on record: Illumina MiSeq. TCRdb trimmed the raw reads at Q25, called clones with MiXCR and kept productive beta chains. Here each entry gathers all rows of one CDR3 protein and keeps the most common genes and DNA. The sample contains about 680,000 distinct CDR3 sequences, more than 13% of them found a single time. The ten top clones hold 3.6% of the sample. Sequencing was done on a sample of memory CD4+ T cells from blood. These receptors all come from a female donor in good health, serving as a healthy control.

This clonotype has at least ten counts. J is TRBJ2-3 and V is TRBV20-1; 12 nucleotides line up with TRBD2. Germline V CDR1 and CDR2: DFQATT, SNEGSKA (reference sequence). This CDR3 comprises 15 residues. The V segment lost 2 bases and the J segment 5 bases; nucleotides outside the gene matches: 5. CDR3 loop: CSARPTSGSLDTQYF. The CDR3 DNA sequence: TGCAGTGCTAGACCGACTAGCGGGAGCTTAGATACGCAGTATTTT.

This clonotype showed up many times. The CDR3, as DNA: TGTGCCAGCAGCTTGGTCGGGGGAAACACCGGGGAGCTGTTTTTT. The encoded protein is CASSLVGGNTGELFF. The chain links TRBV5-5 to TRBJ2-2; a weak D match, TRBD2 (6 bases). Trimming removed 0 bases from V and 2 bases from J, with 8 bases in between. Looked up from germline, CDR1 is SGHKS and CDR2 is YYEKEE (reference sequence). The CDR3 sequence is 15 residues long.

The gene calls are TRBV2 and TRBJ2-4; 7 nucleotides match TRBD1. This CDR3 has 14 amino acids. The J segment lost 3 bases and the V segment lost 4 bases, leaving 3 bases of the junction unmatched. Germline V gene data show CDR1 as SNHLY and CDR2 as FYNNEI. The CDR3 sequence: CASSGTGNKNIQYF. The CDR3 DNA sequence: TGTGCCAGCAGTGGGACAGGCAACAAAAACATTCAGTACTTC.

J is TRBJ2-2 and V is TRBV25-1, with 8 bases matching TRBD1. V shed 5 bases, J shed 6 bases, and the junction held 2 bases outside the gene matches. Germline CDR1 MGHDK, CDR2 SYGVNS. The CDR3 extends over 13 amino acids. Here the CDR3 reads CASSSGGPGELFF. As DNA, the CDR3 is TGTGCCAGCAGTTCAGGGGGCCCCGGGGAGCTGTTTTTT.

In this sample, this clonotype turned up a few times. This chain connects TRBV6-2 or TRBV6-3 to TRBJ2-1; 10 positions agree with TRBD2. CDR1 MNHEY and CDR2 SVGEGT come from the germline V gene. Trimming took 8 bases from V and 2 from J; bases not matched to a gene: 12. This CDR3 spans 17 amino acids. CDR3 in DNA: TGTGCCAGCCATCGTTCATTGAGCGGGAGGGCCTACAATGAGCAGTTCTTC. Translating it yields CASHRSLSGRAYNEQFF.

The CDR3 protein is CASSSGARKEKLFF. The CDR3 region has the DNA TGTGCCAGCAGCTCAGGGGCCCGGAAGGAAAAACTGTTTTTT. J is TRBJ1-4 and V is TRBV9; weak D call: TRBD1 (6 bases). The V gene's germline CDR1 is SGDLS and CDR2 YYNGEE. The V gene lost 4 bases and the J gene lost 8 bases, with 15 bases spanning the gap. The CDR3 extends over 14 amino acids. Full variable domain (outside the CDR3, taken from reference TRBV9 and TRBJ1-4): DSGVTQTPKHLITATGQRVTLRCSPRSGDLSVYWYQQSLDQGLQFLIQYYNGEERAKGNILERFSAQQFPDLHSELNLSSLELGDSALYFCASSSGARKEKLFFGSGTQLSVL.

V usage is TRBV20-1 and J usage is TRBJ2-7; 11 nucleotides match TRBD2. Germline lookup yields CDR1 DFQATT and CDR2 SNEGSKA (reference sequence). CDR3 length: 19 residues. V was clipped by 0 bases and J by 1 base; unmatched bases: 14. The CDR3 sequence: CSARDTSLAGGLGSYEQYF. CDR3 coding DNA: TGCAGTGCTAGAGATACTAGCCTAGCGGGAGGATTAGGGTCCTACGAGCAGTACTTC.

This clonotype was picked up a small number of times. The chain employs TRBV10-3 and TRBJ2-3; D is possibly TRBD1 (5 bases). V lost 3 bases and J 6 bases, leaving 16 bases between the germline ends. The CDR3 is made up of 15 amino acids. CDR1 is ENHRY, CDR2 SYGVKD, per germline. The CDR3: CAISDTGPLADTQYF. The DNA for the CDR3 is TGTGCCATCAGTGATACAGGACCTTTGGCGGATACGCAGTATTTT.

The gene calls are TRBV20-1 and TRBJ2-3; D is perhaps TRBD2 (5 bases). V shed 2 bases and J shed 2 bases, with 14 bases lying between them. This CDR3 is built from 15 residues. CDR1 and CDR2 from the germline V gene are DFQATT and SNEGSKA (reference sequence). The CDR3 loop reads CSARSIAPNTDTQYF. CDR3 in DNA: TGCAGTGCTAGATCTATAGCGCCGAACACAGATACGCAGTATTTT.